A selection of T cell receptor beta chains follows, all from one sample in a study of T-cell reconstitution after alpha-beta-depleted transplantation in children. In TCRdb, the PCR reads were re-called with MiXCR into one record per CDR3 protein. Here the sample spans about 250,000 distinct CDR3 sequences, about 24% being singletons. Sequencing was performed on PBMCs, mostly from graft donor cells, taken 360 days after TCRalphabeta/CD19-depleted stem cell transplant. The receptors here all came from a female patient between 2 and 15 years old who had a stem cell transplant for congenital amegakaryocytic thrombocytopenia, so the T cells may come from the graft donor. Both conserved end residues are part of each CDR3. The D gene is left open where the match is weak. The size field is filled for only some rows; it gives once, few, many or a size class.

DNA: TGTGCCAGCAGCCCTCCGGGACAGGGGGGAGATACGCAGTATTTT
CDR3: CASSPPGQGGDTQYF
J: TRBJ2-3
D: TRBD1
size: few
V: TRBV28

DNA: TGTGCCAGCAGTTTACACGGACAGGTCTCTGGAAACACCATATATTTT
CDR3: CASSLHGQVSGNTIYF
J: TRBJ1-3
D: TRBD1
size: few
V: TRBV28

DNA: TGTGCCAGCAGCCGACAGGCGGCGAACACTGAAGCTTTCTTT
CDR3: CASSRQAANTEAFF
J: TRBJ1-1
D: .
size: .
V: TRBV4-2

DNA: TGTGCCAGCAGCTACAGGGATTCACCCCTCCACTTT
CDR3: CASSYRDSPLHF
J: TRBJ1-6
D: .
size: .
V: TRBV12-3/TRBV12-4

DNA: TGTGCCTGGAGTACTAGCGGGAGAAATGAGCAGTTCTTC
CDR3: CAWSTSGRNEQFF
J: TRBJ2-1
D: TRBD2
size: .
V: TRBV30

DNA: TGTGCCATCAGTGAAAACGGCGGGAGGGCGGTGGGGCAGTACTTC
CDR3: CAISENGGRAVGQYF
J: TRBJ2-7
D: TRBD2
size: .
V: TRBV10-3

DNA: TGTGCCTGGAGTAATGGCAGGGGAGGCGAGCAGTACTTC
CDR3: CAWSNGRGGEQYF
J: TRBJ2-7
D: .
size: .
V: TRBV30

DNA: TGTGCCAGCAGCCACCCTAGGGGACTAGCGGGATTGTACTTC
CDR3: CASSHPRGLAGLYF
J: TRBJ2-7
D: TRBD2
size: .
V: TRBV14

DNA: TGTGCCAGCAGCCCCCGGGACATTTCACCCCTCCACTTT
CDR3: CASSPRDISPLHF
J: TRBJ1-6
D: .
size: few
V: TRBV7-9

DNA: TGTGCCTGGGGGGGCTCGAGCGAGAGTGCCTACGAGCAGTACTTC
CDR3: CAWGGSSESAYEQYF
J: TRBJ2-7
D: .
size: few
V: TRBV30

DNA: TGTGCCAGCAGCCCCTACGGGGAAGAGCAGTTCTTC
CDR3: CASSPYGEEQFF
J: TRBJ2-1
D: .
size: .
V: TRBV3-1

DNA: TGCGCCAGCAGCTTGGAACAGGGATACAATGAGCAGTTCTTC
CDR3: CASSLEQGYNEQFF
J: TRBJ2-1
D: .
size: .
V: TRBV5-1

DNA: TGTGCCAGCAGGGACGTAAATGGCTACACCTTC
CDR3: CASRDVNGYTF
J: TRBJ1-2
D: .
size: .
V: TRBV3-1

DNA: TGCAGTGCTAGGGGGGCCAGCCCCATCTACAATGAGCAGTTCTTC
CDR3: CSARGASPIYNEQFF
J: TRBJ2-1
D: .
size: .
V: TRBV20-1

DNA: TGTGCCAGCAGCTGGGGAAGCAGGGGAAACACCGGGGAGCTGTTTTTT
CDR3: CASSWGSRGNTGELFF
J: TRBJ2-2
D: .
size: .
V: TRBV9

DNA: TGTGCCAGCTCACCAGTTAAGGGGTCAGATACGCAGTATTTT
CDR3: CASSPVKGSDTQYF
J: TRBJ2-3
D: .
size: few
V: TRBV18

DNA: TGCAGCGTTAGCTTAGCGGGAGGGTGGAAGTATTTT
CDR3: CSVSLAGGWKYF
J: TRBJ2-3
D: TRBD2
size: few
V: TRBV29-1

DNA: TGTGCCAGCAGTTACTCATTAGCGGGGGCAGAGACCCAGTACTTC
CDR3: CASSYSLAGAETQYF
J: TRBJ2-5
D: TRBD2
size: few
V: TRBV6-5

DNA: TGTGCCAGCACCTCAAAGGGGGGCTCCAATAATTCACCCCTCCACTTT
CDR3: CASTSKGGSNNSPLHF
J: TRBJ1-6
D: .
size: .
V: TRBV21-1

DNA: TGTGCCAGTAGTATTTGGGGCGGATACGAGCAGTACTTC
CDR3: CASSIWGGYEQYF
J: TRBJ2-7
D: .
size: .
V: TRBV19

DNA: TGCAGTGCGGAACTAGCGGGAGTCCACGGGGAGCTGTTTTTT
CDR3: CSAELAGVHGELFF
J: TRBJ2-2
D: TRBD2
size: .
V: TRBV20-1

DNA: TGCAGTGCTAGAGACGCCCGGGAGCGGGGGGGCACCTACAATGAGCAGTTCTTC
CDR3: CSARDARERGGTYNEQFF
J: TRBJ2-1
D: TRBD2
size: few
V: TRBV20-1

DNA: TGTGCCAGCAGCTTAACGGTAGAGGATTCAGAGACCCAGTACTTC
CDR3: CASSLTVEDSETQYF
J: TRBJ2-5
D: .
size: many
V: TRBV7-7

DNA: TGTGCCAGCAGCTTTCAGGGACTAGCGGGGGATACGCAGTATTTT
CDR3: CASSFQGLAGDTQYF
J: TRBJ2-3
D: TRBD2
size: once
V: TRBV11-3

DNA: TGTGCCAGCAGTTTATCCCCAGGCCCCCCTTTGTCCCAGTACTTC
CDR3: CASSLSPGPPLSQYF
J: TRBJ2-5
D: .
size: few
V: TRBV27

DNA: TGCGCCAGCAGCCACGACAGGGGGCGCGACCAGCCCCAGCATTTT
CDR3: CASSHDRGRDQPQHF
J: TRBJ1-5
D: TRBD1
size: few
V: TRBV4-3

DNA: TGTGCCAGCAGTCCACTAACAGGTGAAAAACTGTTTTTT
CDR3: CASSPLTGEKLFF
J: TRBJ1-4
D: .
size: few
V: TRBV25-1

DNA: TGTGCCAGTAGTAGCCTTGGGGACAGGGACTACGAGCAGTACTTC
CDR3: CASSSLGDRDYEQYF
J: TRBJ2-7
D: TRBD1
size: .
V: TRBV19

DNA: TGTGCCAGCACCGGAACCCCCAAAAACATTCAGTACTTC
CDR3: CASTGTPKNIQYF
J: TRBJ2-4
D: .
size: few
V: TRBV12-3/TRBV12-4

DNA: TGCAGTGCCCGGACGGCTAATGAAAAACTGTTTTTT
CDR3: CSARTANEKLFF
J: TRBJ1-4
D: .
size: many
V: TRBV20-1

DNA: TGTGCCAGCAGCGGGGACGCATTCTACGAGCAGTACTTC
CDR3: CASSGDAFYEQYF
J: TRBJ2-7
D: .
size: .
V: TRBV11-2

DNA: TGTGCCAGCAGCCTATTCCCGGATCGGTACAATGAGCAGTTCTTC
CDR3: CASSLFPDRYNEQFF
J: TRBJ2-1
D: .
size: .
V: TRBV5-8

DNA: TGTGCCAGCAGTTACTCGTGGGGGGCCGGCACTGAAGCTTTCTTT
CDR3: CASSYSWGAGTEAFF
J: TRBJ1-1
D: .
size: .
V: TRBV6-7

DNA: TGTGCCAGCAGCCTAAGGCTAGCGGGAAAAACCGGGGAGCTGTTTTTT
CDR3: CASSLRLAGKTGELFF
J: TRBJ2-2
D: TRBD2
size: few
V: TRBV7-2